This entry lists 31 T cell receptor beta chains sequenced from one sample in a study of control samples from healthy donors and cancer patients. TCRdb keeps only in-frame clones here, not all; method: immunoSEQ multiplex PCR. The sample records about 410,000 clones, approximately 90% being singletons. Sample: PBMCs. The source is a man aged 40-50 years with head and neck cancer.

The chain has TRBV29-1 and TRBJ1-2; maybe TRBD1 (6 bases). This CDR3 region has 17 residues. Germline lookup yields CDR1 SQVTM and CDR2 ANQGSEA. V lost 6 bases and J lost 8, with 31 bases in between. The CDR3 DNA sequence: TGCAGCGTCAATAAACCACCGGGTGACAGGTTTCCTGGGGGCTACACCTTC. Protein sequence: CSVNKPPGDRFPGGYTF.

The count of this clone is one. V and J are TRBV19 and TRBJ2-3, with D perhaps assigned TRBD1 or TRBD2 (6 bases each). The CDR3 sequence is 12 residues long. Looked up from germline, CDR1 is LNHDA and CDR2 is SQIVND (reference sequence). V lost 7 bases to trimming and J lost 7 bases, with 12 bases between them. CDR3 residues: CASKAGDYTQYF. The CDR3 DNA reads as TGTGCCAGTAAAGCAGGGGACTATACGCAGTATTTT.

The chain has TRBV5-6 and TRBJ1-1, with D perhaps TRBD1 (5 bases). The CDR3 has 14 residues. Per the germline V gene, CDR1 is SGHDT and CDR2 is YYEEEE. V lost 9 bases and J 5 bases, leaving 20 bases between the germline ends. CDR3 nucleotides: TGTGCCACGGGGCTTCACCAGGGTGGTACTGAAGCTTTCTTT. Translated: CATGLHQGGTEAFF.

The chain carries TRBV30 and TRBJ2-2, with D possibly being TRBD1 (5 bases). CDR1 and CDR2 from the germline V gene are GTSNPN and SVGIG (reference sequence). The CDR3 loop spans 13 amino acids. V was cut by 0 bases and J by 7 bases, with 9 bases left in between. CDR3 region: CAWSVGAVGELFF. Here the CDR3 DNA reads TGTGCCTGGAGTGTAGGGGCGGTCGGGGAGCTGTTTTTT. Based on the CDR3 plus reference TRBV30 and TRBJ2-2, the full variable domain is SQTIHQWPATLVQPVGSPLSLECTVEGTSNPNLYWYRQAAGRGLQLLFYSVGIGQISSEVPQNLSASRPQDRQFILSSKKLLLSDSGFYLCAWSVGAVGELFFGEGSRLTVL.

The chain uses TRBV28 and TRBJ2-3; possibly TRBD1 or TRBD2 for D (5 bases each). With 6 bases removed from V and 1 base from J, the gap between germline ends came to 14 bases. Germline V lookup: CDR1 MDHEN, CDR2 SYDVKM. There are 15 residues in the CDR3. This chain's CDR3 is CASSSGTGRTDTQYF. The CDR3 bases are TGTGCCAGCAGCTCCGGGACGGGACGCACAGATACGCAGTATTTT.

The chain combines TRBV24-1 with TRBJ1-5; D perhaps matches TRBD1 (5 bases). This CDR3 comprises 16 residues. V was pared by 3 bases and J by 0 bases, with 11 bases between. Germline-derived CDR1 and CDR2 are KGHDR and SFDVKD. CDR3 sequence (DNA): TGTGCCACCAGTGATGCCCAGGGTTATAGCAATCAGCCCCAGCATTTT. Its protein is CATSDAQGYSNQPQHF.

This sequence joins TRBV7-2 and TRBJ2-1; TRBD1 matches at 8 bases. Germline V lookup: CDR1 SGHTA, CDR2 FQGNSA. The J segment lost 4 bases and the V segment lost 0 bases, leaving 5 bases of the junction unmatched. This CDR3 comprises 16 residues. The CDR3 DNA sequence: TGTGCCAGCAGCTTAGCAGGGACAGGAACTTACAATGAGCAGTTCTTC. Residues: CASSLAGTGTYNEQFF. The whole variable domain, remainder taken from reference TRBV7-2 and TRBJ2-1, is GAGVSQSPSNKVTEKGKDVELRCDPISGHTALYWYRQSLGQGLEFLIYFQGNSAPDKSGLPSDRFSAERTGGSVSTLTIQRTQQEDSAVYLCASSLAGTGTYNEQFFGPGTRLTVL.

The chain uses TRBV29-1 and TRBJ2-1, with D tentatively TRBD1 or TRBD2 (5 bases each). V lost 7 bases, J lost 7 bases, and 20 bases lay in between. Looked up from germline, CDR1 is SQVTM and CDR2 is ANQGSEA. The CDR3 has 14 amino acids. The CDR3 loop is CSASEGTSRNEQFF. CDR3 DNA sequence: TGCAGCGCCTCCGAAGGGACCAGTCGGAATGAGCAGTTCTTC.

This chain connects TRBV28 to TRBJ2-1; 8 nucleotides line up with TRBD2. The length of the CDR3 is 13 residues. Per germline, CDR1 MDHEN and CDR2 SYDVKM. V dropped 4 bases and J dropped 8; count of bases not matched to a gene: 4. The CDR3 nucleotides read TGTGCCAGCAGTTCCAGCGGGAGCGATGAGCAGTTCTTC. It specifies CASSSSGSDEQFF.

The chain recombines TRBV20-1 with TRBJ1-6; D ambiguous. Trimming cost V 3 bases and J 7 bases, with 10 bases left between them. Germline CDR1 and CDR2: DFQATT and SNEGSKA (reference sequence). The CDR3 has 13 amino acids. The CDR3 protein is CSASSLANSPLHF. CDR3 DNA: TGCAGTGCTAGTAGCCTTGCGAATTCACCCCTCCACTTT.

The CDR3 DNA is TGTGCCAGCAGAGACTATGGCTACACCTTC. It is translated as CASRDYGYTF. The chain combines TRBV6-5 with TRBJ1-2, with D unclear. Per the germline V gene, CDR1 is MNHEY and CDR2 is SVGAGI. The CDR3 length is 10 residues. V was shortened by 6 bases and J by 3 bases, with 2 bases between the two germline ends.

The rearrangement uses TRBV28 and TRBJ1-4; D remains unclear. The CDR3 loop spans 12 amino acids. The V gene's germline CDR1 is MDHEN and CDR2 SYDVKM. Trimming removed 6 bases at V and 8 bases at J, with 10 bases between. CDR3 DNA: TGTGCCAGCAGCCCTGTCGGGGAAAAACTGTTTTTT. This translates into CASSPVGEKLFF.

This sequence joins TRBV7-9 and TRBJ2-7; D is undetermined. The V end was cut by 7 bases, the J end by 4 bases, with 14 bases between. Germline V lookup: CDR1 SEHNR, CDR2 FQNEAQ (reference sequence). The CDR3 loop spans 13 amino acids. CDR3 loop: CASTHSEVYEQYF. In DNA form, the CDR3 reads TGTGCCAGCACCCACTCCGAGGTGTACGAGCAGTACTTC.

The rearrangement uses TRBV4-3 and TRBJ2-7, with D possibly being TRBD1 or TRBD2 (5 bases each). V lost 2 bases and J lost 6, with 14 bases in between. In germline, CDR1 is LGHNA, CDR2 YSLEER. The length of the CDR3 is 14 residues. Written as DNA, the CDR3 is TGCGCCAGCAGCCAAAACCGGGACGTGGGCGAGCAGTACTTC. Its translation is CASSQNRDVGEQYF.

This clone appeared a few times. CDR3 sequence: CASSRRTVNEKLFF. In DNA, the CDR3 is TGTGCCAGTAGCCGGCGGACAGTGAATGAAAAACTGTTTTTT. This chain links TRBV19 with TRBJ1-4; D is possibly TRBD1 (6 bases). This CDR3 comprises 14 residues. Germline CDR1 is LNHDA and CDR2 is SQIVND (reference sequence). Trimming cost V 6 bases and J 5 bases, with 13 bases left between them. The variable domain in full, with the rest retrieved from reference TRBV19 and TRBJ1-4, is DGGITQSPKYLFRKEGQNVTLSCEQNLNHDAMYWYRQDPGQGLRLIYYSQIVNDFQKGDIAEGYSVSREKKESFPLTVTSAQKNPTAFYLCASSRRTVNEKLFFGSGTQLSVL.

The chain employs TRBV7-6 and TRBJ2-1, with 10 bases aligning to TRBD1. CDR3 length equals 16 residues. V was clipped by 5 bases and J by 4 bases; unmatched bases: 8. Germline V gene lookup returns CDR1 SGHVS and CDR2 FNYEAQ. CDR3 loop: CASSTRDRGPYNEQFF. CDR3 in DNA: TGTGCCAGCAGCACTAGGGACAGGGGACCTTACAATGAGCAGTTCTTC.

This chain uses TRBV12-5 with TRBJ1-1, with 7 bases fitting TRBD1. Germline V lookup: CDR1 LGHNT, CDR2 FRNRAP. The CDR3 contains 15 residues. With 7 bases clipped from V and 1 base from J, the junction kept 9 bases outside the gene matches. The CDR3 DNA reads TGTGCTAGTGACGCACGTGACAGGGCGAACACTGAAGCTTTCTTT. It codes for CASDARDRANTEAFF.

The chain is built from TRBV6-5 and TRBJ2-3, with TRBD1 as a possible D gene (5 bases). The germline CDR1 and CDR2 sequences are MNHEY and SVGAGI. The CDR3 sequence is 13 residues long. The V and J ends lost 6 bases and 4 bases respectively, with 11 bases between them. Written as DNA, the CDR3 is TGTGCCAGCAGCTCAGGGTTCTCAGATACGCAGTATTTT. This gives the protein CASSSGFSDTQYF.

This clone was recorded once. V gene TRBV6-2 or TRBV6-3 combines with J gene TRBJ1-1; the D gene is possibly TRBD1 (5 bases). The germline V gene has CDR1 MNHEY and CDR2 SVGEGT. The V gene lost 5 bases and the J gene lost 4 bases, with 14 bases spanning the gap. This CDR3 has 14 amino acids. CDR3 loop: CASSPRHGATEAFF. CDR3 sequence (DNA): TGTGCCAGCAGTCCCCGCCATGGGGCCACTGAAGCTTTCTTT.

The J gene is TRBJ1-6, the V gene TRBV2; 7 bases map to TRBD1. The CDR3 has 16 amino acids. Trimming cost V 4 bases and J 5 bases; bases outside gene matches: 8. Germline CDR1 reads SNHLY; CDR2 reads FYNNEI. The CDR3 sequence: CASSVDRPNDNSPLHF. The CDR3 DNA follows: TGTGCCAGCAGTGTGGACAGGCCCAACGATAATTCACCCCTCCACTTT.

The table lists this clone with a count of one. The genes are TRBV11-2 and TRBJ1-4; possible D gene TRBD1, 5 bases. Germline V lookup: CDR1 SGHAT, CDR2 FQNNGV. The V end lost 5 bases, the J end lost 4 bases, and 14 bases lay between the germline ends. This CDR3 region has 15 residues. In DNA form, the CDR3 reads TGTGCCAGCAGCGGGAGGGCAGGGAGTAATGAAAAACTGTTTTTT. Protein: CASSGRAGSNEKLFF.

The CDR3 region is CASSQDRANGNTIYF. CDR3 nucleotides: TGTGCCAGCAGCCAGGACAGGGCGAATGGAAACACCATATATTTT. This chain connects TRBV11-2 to TRBJ1-3, with 8 bases aligning to TRBD1. The CDR3 has 15 residues. The ends lost 5 bases at V and 3 bases at J; junction bases unmatched: 6. Germline V lookup: CDR1 SGHAT, CDR2 FQNNGV.

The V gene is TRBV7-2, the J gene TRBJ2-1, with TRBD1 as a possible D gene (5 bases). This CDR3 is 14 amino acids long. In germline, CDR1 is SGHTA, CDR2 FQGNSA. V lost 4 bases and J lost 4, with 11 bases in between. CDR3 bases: TGTGCCAGCAGCTGGCAGGGTTTATACAATGAGCAGTTCTTC. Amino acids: CASSWQGLYNEQFF.

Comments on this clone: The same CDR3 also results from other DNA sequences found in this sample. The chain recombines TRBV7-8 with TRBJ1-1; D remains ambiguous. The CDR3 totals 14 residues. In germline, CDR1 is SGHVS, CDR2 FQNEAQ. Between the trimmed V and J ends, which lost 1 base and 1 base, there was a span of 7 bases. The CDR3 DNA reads TGTGCCAGCAGCTTAGTTGTAAAGAACACTGAAGCTTTCTTT. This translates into CASSLVVKNTEAFF. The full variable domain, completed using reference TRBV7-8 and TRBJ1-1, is GAGVSQSPRYKVAKRGQDVALRCDPISGHVSLFWYQQALGQGPEFLTYFQNEAQLDKSGLPSDRFFAERPEGSVSTLKIQRTQQEDSAVYLCASSLVVKNTEAFFGQGTRLTVV.

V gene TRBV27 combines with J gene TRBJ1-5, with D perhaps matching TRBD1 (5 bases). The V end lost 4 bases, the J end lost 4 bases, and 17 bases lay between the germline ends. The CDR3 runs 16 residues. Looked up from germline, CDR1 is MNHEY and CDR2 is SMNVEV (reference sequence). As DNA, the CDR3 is TGTGCCAGCAGTTCCCGACCCGTAGCAGGGAATCAGCCCCAGCATTTT. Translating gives CASSSRPVAGNQPQHF.

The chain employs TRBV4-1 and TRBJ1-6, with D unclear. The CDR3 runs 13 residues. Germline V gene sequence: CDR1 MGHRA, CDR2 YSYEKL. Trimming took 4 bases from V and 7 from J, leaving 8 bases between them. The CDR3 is CASSPGPNSPLHF. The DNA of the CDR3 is TGCGCCAGCAGCCCCGGACCAAATTCACCCCTCCACTTT.

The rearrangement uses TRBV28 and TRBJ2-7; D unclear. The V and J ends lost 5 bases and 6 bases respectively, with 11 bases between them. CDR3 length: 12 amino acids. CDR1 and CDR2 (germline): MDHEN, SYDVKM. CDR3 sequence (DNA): TGTGCCAGCAGTCCCCTCCCGCGCGAGCAGTACTTC. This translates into CASSPLPREQYF.

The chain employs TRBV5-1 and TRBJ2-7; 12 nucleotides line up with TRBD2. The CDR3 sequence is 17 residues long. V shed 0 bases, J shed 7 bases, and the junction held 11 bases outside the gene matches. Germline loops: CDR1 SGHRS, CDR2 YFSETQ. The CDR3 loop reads CASSLALAGGVRREQYF. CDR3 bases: TGCGCCAGCAGCTTGGCACTAGCGGGAGGCGTACGTAGGGAGCAGTACTTC.

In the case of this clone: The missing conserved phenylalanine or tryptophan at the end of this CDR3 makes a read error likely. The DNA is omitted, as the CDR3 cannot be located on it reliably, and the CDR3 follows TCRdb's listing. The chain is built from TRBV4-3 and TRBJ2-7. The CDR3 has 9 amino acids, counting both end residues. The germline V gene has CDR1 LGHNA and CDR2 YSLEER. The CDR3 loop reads CASSLRAGR.

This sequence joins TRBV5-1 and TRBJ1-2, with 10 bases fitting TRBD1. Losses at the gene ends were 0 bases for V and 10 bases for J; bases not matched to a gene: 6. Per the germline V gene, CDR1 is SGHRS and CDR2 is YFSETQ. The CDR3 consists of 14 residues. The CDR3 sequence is CASSLGIGTGDYTF. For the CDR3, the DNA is TGCGCCAGCAGCTTGGGTATTGGGACAGGGGACTACACCTTC.

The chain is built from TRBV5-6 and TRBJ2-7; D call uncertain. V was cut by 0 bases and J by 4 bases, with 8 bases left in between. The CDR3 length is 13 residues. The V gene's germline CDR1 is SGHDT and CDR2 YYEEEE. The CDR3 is CASSLGGRYEQYF. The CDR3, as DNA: TGTGCCAGCAGCTTGGGGGGTCGGTACGAGCAGTACTTC.